This T cell receptor beta chain derives from a study of OX40 agonist ivuxolimab in advanced cancers. The overall study: Partial responses occurred in three patients (one hepatocellular carcinoma, two cutaneous melanoma).

Using immunoSEQ multiplex PCR, the repertoire was profiled, and TCRdb retains in-frame clones only, with some absent. Counted here are tens of thousands of clones, 88% occurring once; the ten biggest clones make up 7.8%. This clone appeared a few times. The CDR3 has 15 amino acids. The V end lost 3 bases, the J end lost 4 bases, and 13 bases lay between the germline ends. CDR1 is LNHDA and CDR2 is SQIVND in the germline V gene (reference sequence). It was autoimmune disease history or systemic immunosuppression that excluded patients. This sequence joins TRBV19 and TRBJ1-5; no clear D gene. This specimen consisted of CD4+ or CD8+ T cells sorted from blood, obtained in a trial of the OX40 agonist ivuxolimab. The source of this sequence is an adult with an advanced solid tumor such as melanoma, head and neck, liver or kidney cancer. This CDR3 is CASSMRQVGNQPQHF. As DNA, the CDR3 is TGTGCCAGTAGTATGCGGCAGGTCGGTAATCAGCCCCAGCATTTT.